The sequence of this T cell receptor (beta chain) was determined in a study of T-cell memory formation after mild COVID-19. Overall study results and limits: What remained unconfirmed was the SARS-CoV-2 specificity of second-wave clones peaking on day 37. Clones contracting day 15 to 85 were balanced CD4/CD8; later expanders leaned CD4+. Contracting CD8+ clones were enriched in EMRA, CD4+ mainly in CM and EM.

Of note for this clonotype: Its specificity is unknown.

This CDR3 is 12 amino acids long. Germline CDR1 reads SQVTM; CDR2 reads ANQGSEA. J gave up 4 bases and V 3 bases, and 0 bases lay outside the gene matches. 5'RACE with constant-segment primers built TCRalpha and TCRbeta cDNA libraries with UMIs. MiXCR, run by TCRdb on the 5' RACE reads, gives a single entry per CDR3 protein. In the table there are roughly 150,000 distinct CDR3 sequences, approximately 12% of which are singletons. The TCR was taken from a man between 18 and 35 years old who had mild COVID-19 (a few samples of this study predate the infection). Cell type and time point are not known. Material: PBMCs or a T cell subset sorted from them (not recorded which). The genes are TRBV29-1 and TRBJ2-5, with 9 bases fitting TRBD2. CDR3 bases: TGCAGCGTTGAGCGGGGGGGAGAGACCCAGTACTTC. Protein sequence: CSVERGGETQYF.